The T cell receptor (beta chain) under discussion was sequenced for a study of T cell responses to AZD1222 COVID-19 vaccine. Overall study: Second-dose groups at about 4 or about 12 weeks were pooled.

The study's findings and limits: Nearly half of unique spike-specific TCRs reportedly avoided B.1.351 and B.1.1.7 mutated regions. Donors were chiefly white British, with a greater number of females, and clonal diversity was perhaps underestimated.

Sequencing used immunoSEQ multiplex PCR; TCRdb keeps in-frame clones, though not all of them. The sample lists 85,000 to 130,000 clones, 89% occurring once. Trimming took off 2 bases at V and 8 bases at J, with 10 bases between the two ends. Germline lookup yields CDR1 SGHKS and CDR2 YYEKEE (reference sequence). This CDR3 is 12 amino acids long. Of note for this clone: Its target is not known.

The chain has TRBV5-5 and TRBJ1-2, with D hard to call. The starting material was peripheral blood, obtained on day 0 of AZD1222 vaccination. The receptor's source is an adult in good health. The CDR3 loop reads CASSLGIRGYTF. DNA for the CDR3: TGTGCCAGCAGCTTAGGGATTCGGGGCTACACCTTC.